The 8 T cell receptor beta chains below all came from one sample that was sequenced in a study of cytomegalovirus exposure and HLA in healthy donors. Assay: immunoSEQ multiplex PCR; the TCRdb copy retains only in-frame clones and omits some. The data contain about 250,000 clones, about 86% of them seen just once; the ten biggest clones take up 2.6%. Sequencing input: PBMCs. These receptors were collected from a young man in good health and CMV-seronegative.

This chain joins TRBV7-9 and TRBJ2-1; 11 nucleotides match TRBD2. V dropped 5 bases and J dropped 9; count of bases not matched to a gene: 9. CDR1 is SEHNR, CDR2 FQNEAQ, per germline (reference sequence). The CDR3 is made up of 15 amino acids. In nucleotides, the CDR3 is TGTGCCAGCAGCCTTAGAACTAGCGGGAGTTCTGAGCAGTTCTTC. This encodes CASSLRTSGSSEQFF.

The rearrangement links TRBV7-3 to TRBJ1-1; D might be TRBD1 (6 bases). In germline, CDR1 is SGHTA, CDR2 FQGTGA. V was pared by 8 bases and J by 8 bases, with 15 bases between. This CDR3 is built from 12 residues. The CDR3 sequence: CASGGGRLEAFF. CDR3 bases: TGTGCCAGCGGCGGGGGGCGACTGGAAGCTTTCTTT.

The rearrangement links TRBV11-2 to TRBJ2-7, with D tentatively TRBD2 (5 bases). Germline V gene data show CDR1 as SGHAT and CDR2 as FQNNGV. Trimming left V 5 bases short and J 5 bases short, with 19 bases between. The CDR3 has 15 amino acids. CDR3 coding DNA: TGTGCCAGCAGCCCCTTCCCTAGCTTCGTCCACGAGCAGTACTTC. It encodes CASSPFPSFVHEQYF.

This sequence joins TRBV5-1 and TRBJ2-3; 11 bases agree with TRBD2. This CDR3 region has 16 residues. CDR1 SGHRS and CDR2 YFSETQ come from the germline V gene. V was clipped by 0 bases and J by 4 bases; unmatched bases: 4. The CDR3 DNA sequence: TGCGCCAGCAGCTTGGTTACTAGCGGGAGCGCAGATACGCAGTATTTT. It codes for CASSLVTSGSADTQYF.

The chain uses TRBV9 and TRBJ2-3; no clear D gene. CDR1 SGDLS and CDR2 YYNGEE come from the germline V gene. The length of the CDR3 is 13 residues. The germline V and J ends were trimmed by 0 bases and 2 bases, with 4 bases remaining between them. Here the CDR3 reads CASSVAPTDTQYF. CDR3 in DNA: TGTGCCAGCAGCGTAGCTCCCACAGATACGCAGTATTTT. The full variable domain, in which reference TRBV9 and TRBJ2-3 provide the parts outside the CDR3, is DSGVTQTPKHLITATGQRVTLRCSPRSGDLSVYWYQQSLDQGLQFLIQYYNGEERAKGNILERFSAQQFPDLHSELNLSSLELGDSALYFCASSVAPTDTQYFGPGTRLTVL.

This clone is a singleton in its sample. The rearrangement uses TRBV7-2 and TRBJ2-2, with TRBD1 matching 9 bases. CDR1 is SGHTA and CDR2 is FQGNSA in the germline V gene. The V segment lost 6 bases and the J segment 4 bases; nucleotides outside the gene matches: 9. The CDR3 totals 16 residues. CDR3 sequence reads: CASRLGDRAGTGELFF. CDR3 bases: TGTGCCAGCAGGTTGGGGGACAGGGCAGGCACCGGGGAGCTGTTTTTT.

This rearrangement joins TRBV29-1 to TRBJ2-7; 7 bases match TRBD1. The CDR3 covers 12 residues. Germline V gene data show CDR1 as SQVTM and CDR2 as ANQGSEA. The ends lost 3 bases at V and 6 bases at J; junction bases unmatched: 5. The chain's CDR3 is CSVDNRGGEQYF. The CDR3 DNA sequence: TGCAGCGTTGACAACAGGGGTGGCGAGCAGTACTTC.

The sample holds one count of this clone. The rearrangement links TRBV28 to TRBJ2-7, with TRBD2 as a possible D gene (5 bases). The germline V gene has CDR1 MDHEN and CDR2 SYDVKM. The CDR3 has 12 residues. V was shortened by 3 bases and J by 6 bases, with 9 bases between the two germline ends. CDR3 bases: TGTGCCAGCAGTTTGGAGGTCGGCGAGCAGTACTTC. Translated, it gives CASSLEVGEQYF.